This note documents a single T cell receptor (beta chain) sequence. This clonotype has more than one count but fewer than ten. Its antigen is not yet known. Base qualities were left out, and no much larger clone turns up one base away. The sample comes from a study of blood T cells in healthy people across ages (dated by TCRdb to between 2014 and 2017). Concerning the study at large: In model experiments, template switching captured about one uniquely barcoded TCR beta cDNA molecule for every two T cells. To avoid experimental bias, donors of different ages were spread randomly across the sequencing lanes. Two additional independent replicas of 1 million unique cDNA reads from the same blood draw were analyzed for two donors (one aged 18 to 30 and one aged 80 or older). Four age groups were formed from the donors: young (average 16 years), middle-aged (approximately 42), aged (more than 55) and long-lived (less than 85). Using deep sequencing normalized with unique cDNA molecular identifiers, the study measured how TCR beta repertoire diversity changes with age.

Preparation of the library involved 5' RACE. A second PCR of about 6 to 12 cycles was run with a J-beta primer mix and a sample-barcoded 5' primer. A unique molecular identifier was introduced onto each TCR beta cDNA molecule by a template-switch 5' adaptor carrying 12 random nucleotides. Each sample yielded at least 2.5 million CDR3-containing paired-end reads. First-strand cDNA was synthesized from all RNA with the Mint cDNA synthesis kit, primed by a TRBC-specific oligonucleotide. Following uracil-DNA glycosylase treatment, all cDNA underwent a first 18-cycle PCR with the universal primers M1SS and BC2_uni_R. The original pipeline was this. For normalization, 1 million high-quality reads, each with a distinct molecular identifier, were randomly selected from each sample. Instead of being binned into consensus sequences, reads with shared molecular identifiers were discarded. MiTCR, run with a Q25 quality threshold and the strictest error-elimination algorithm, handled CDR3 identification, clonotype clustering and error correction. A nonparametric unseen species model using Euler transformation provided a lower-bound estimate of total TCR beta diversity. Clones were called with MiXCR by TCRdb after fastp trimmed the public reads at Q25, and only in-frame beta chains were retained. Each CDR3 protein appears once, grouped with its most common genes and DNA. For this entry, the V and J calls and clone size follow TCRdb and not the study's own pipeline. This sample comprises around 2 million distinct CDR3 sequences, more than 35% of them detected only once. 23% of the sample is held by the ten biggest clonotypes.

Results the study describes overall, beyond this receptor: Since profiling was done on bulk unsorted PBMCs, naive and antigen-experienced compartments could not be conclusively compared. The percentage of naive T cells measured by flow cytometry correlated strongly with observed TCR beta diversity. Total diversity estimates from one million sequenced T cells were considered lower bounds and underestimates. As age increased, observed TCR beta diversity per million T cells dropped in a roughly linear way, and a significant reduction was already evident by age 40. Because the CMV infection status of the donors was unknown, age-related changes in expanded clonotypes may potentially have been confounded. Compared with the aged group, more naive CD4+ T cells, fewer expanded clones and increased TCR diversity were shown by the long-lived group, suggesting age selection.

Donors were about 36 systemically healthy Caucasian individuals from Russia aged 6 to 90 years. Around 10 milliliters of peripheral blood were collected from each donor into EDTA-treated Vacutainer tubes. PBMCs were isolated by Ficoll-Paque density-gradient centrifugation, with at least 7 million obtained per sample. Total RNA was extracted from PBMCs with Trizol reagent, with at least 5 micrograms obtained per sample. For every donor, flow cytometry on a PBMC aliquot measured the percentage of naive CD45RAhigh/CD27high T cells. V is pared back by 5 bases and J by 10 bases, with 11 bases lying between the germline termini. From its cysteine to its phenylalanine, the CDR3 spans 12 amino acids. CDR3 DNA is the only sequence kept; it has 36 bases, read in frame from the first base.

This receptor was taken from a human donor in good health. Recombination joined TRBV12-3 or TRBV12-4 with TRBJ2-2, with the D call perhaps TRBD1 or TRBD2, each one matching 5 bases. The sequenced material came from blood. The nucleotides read TGTGCCAGCAGTCTCCTCGGGGCGGAGCTGTTTTTT. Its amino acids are CASSLLGAELFF.